These T cell receptor beta chains were read from a single sample in a study of cytomegalovirus exposure and HLA in healthy donors. Using immunoSEQ multiplex PCR, the repertoire was profiled, and TCRdb retains in-frame clones only, with some absent. There are 200,000 to 250,000 clones in the sample; just over 90% occur only once, and approximately 1% lies in the top ten. Sequenced material: PBMCs. The receptors derive from a woman aged 18-29 years in good health and CMV-seronegative. The CDR3 runs from the conserved cysteine through the conserved F or W. D genes are given only for firm matches. Clone size appears in some rows only: once, few, many, or a class for an expanded clone.

DNA | CDR3 | J | V | D | size
TGTGCCAGCAACCCAGGGGTCATAGGGGAGCTGTTTTTT | CASNPGVIGELFF | TRBJ2-2 | TRBV4-2 | - | -
TGTGCCAGCAGCTCCTCGGGCTACAATGAGCAGTTCTTC | CASSSSGYNEQFF | TRBJ2-1 | TRBV7-9 | - | -
TGTGCCAGCAGTTATACCGGGACAGGAGGGCAGCCCCAGCATTTT | CASSYTGTGGQPQHF | TRBJ1-5 | TRBV28 | TRBD1 | -
TGCAGCGTCCGTCCCGGGACAGCTTATGGCTACACCTTC | CSVRPGTAYGYTF | TRBJ1-2 | TRBV29-1 | TRBD1 | -
TGTGCCAGCAGTTTAGGTGGGAGGAACACAGATACGCAGTATTTT | CASSLGGRNTDTQYF | TRBJ2-3 | TRBV27 | - | -
TGTGCCAGCAGCCTTTACTCCACAGGGTACAGCAATCAGCCCCAGCATTTT | CASSLYSTGYSNQPQHF | TRBJ1-5 | TRBV7-2 | - | -
TGTGCCAGCAGTACCGGGACAGGAGCCTATGGCTACACCTTC | CASSTGTGAYGYTF | TRBJ1-2 | TRBV28 | TRBD1 | -
TGTGCCAGCAGCGCAACTTCGGGGGTTCAGTCCTACAATGAGCAGTTCTTC | CASSATSGVQSYNEQFF | TRBJ2-1 | TRBV9 | - | -
TGCAGCGCTGTGGACGGGGAGAGTGAAAAACTGTTTTTT | CSAVDGESEKLFF | TRBJ1-4 | TRBV29-1 | - | -
TGTGCCAGTAGTATAGGAACACGGGGTGAAGCTTTCTTT | CASSIGTRGEAFF | TRBJ1-1 | TRBV19 | - | -
TGCGCCAGCAGCCAAGGGCCAGGGCAAGAGACCCAGTACTTC | CASSQGPGQETQYF | TRBJ2-5 | TRBV4-1 | - | -
TGTGCCAGCAGCGCCGTACAGGGAGGGTGGAACACCGGGGAGCTGTTTTTT | CASSAVQGGWNTGELFF | TRBJ2-2 | TRBV9 | - | once
TGTGCCAGCAGCATCGGACAGGGGGGAAAAGAGACCCAGTACTTC | CASSIGQGGKETQYF | TRBJ2-5 | TRBV5-6 | TRBD1 | -
TGTGCCAGCAGGTTACAGGGGGCTTTGTATGGCTACACCTTC | CASRLQGALYGYTF | TRBJ1-2 | TRBV5-6 | TRBD1 | -
TGCGCCAGCAGCTCTCCTTTCAGCCGGACAGGGGGATTCACCGGGGAGCTGTTTTTT | CASSSPFSRTGGFTGELFF | TRBJ2-2 | TRBV5-1 | TRBD1 | -
TGCAGTGCCGACAGATATCGCGAAGCTTTCTTT | CSADRYREAFF | TRBJ1-1 | TRBV20-1 | - | -
TGTGCCAGCAGTCCGACTGGGGGACAAGAAGTTGGGACCCAGTACTTC | CASSPTGGQEVGTQYF | TRBJ2-5 | TRBV27 | - | once
TGTGCCAGCAGTTCCCCGGGGAGAGGCATTCAGTACTTC | CASSSPGRGIQYF | TRBJ2-4 | TRBV28 | - | -
TGTGCCAGCAGCGATAGCTCAGGGGTCTATGGCTACACCTTC | CASSDSSGVYGYTF | TRBJ1-2 | TRBV9 | - | -
TGTGCCAGTAGAGGAGGGTCCTACGAGCAGTACTTC | CASRGGSYEQYF | TRBJ2-7 | TRBV19 | - | -
TGTGCCAGCAGTTTGGTGCGAGGAGGTACTGAAGCTTTCTTT | CASSLVRGGTEAFF | TRBJ1-1 | TRBV28 | - | once
TGTGCCTTCTCCGGGACAGCCAGGGATGGCTACACCTTC | CAFSGTARDGYTF | TRBJ1-2 | TRBV30 | TRBD1 | few
TGCAGCGTTGAAGGGGGCCGGGGGTCAAGTGAGACCCAGTACTTC | CSVEGGRGSSETQYF | TRBJ2-5 | TRBV29-1 | - | -
TGTGCCAGCAGTAACAGGGATTACAATGAGCAGTTCTTC | CASSNRDYNEQFF | TRBJ2-1 | TRBV6-1 | - | -
TGTGCCAGCAGTTTAGACAGGGGGTATTATCAGCCCCAGCATTTT | CASSLDRGYYQPQHF | TRBJ1-5 | TRBV28 | TRBD1 | -
TGTGCCAGCAGCTCCTACGGAGTGGTTCCGGAGGAGACCCAGTACTTC | CASSSYGVVPEETQYF | TRBJ2-5 | TRBV11-2 | - | once
TGTGCCAGCAGGGAGGTGGATGAAAAACTGTTTTTT | CASREVDEKLFF | TRBJ1-4 | TRBV6-1 | - | -
TGTGCCAGCAGTCCCGGGACAGGGGGCGATCAGCCCCAGCATTTT | CASSPGTGGDQPQHF | TRBJ1-5 | TRBV5-6 | TRBD1 | -
TGTGCCAGTAGTATCCGGACTAGCGGCAATGAGCAGTTCTTC | CASSIRTSGNEQFF | TRBJ2-1 | TRBV19 | TRBD2 | -
TGTGCCAGCAGACCCGCCGGGGATAGCAATCAGCCCCAGCATTTT | CASRPAGDSNQPQHF | TRBJ1-5 | TRBV27 | - | -
TGTGCCTGGAGCGCGGTCCTTGGAGGTTCGCAGTATTTT | CAWSAVLGGSQYF | TRBJ2-3 | TRBV30 | - | -
TGTGCCTGGGCCCATAGGCGGGGCGGGTTGAGTGGGGCCAACGTCCTGACTTTC | CAWAHRRGGLSGANVLTF | TRBJ2-6 | TRBV30 | - | -
TGCGCCAGCGGATCATACTACTACGAGCAGTACTTC | CASGSYYYEQYF | TRBJ2-7 | TRBV10-1 | - | -
TGTGCCACCAGCAGAGATGAGAGGGGAGGACAGCCCCAGCATTTT | CATSRDERGGQPQHF | TRBJ1-5 | TRBV15 | - | few
TGTGCCAGCAGCTTGGGTCAGGGTAGAAATCAGCCCCAGCATTTT | CASSLGQGRNQPQHF | TRBJ1-5 | TRBV5-8 | - | -
TGTGCCAGCAGCTTACTGGCGGGAGGGATTTCGTACGAGCAGTACTTC | CASSLLAGGISYEQYF | TRBJ2-7 | TRBV7-9 | TRBD2 | -
TGTGCCAGCAGCGTAGCACTATCTGCTGCGGACACCTACAATGAGCAGTTCTTC | CASSVALSAADTYNEQFF | TRBJ2-1 | TRBV9 | - | -
TGTGCCAGCAGCCCCAGGATGGAAGGAGATACGCAGTATTTT | CASSPRMEGDTQYF | TRBJ2-3 | TRBV7-3 | - | -
TGTGCCAGTAGCGGGGGACTAGCGGGGGCCTACGAGCAGTACTTC | CASSGGLAGAYEQYF | TRBJ2-7 | TRBV19 | TRBD2 | -
TGCGCCAGCAGCTCAGACGGCGGACTTAGGGGGGCTTTCTTT | CASSSDGGLRGAFF | TRBJ1-1 | TRBV5-1 | - | -
TGTGCCACCAAAACAGGGGCGGCGGCCACTGAAGCTTTCTTT | CATKTGAAATEAFF | TRBJ1-1 | TRBV6-1 | TRBD1 | -
TGTGCCAGCAGCTGGGGACTGTCAAACAATGAGCAGTTCTTC | CASSWGLSNNEQFF | TRBJ2-1 | TRBV11-2 | - | -
TGTGCCAGCACGCCCTACAGGTCCACCTACAATGAGCAGTTCTTC | CASTPYRSTYNEQFF | TRBJ2-1 | TRBV27 | - | -
TGTGCCAGCAGGAAGGGGTGGGGTAATGAGCAGTTCTTC | CASRKGWGNEQFF | TRBJ2-1 | TRBV6-5 | - | -
TGCGCCAGCAGTGTTACTAGCGGCTACAATGAGCAGTTCTTC | CASSVTSGYNEQFF | TRBJ2-1 | TRBV10-2 | TRBD2 | -
TGTGCCAGCAGCTTACGGGGGGCGGGCTACGAGCAGTACTTC | CASSLRGAGYEQYF | TRBJ2-7 | TRBV5-6 | - | -
TGTGCCAGCAGTCCCATGGGGGGCACTGAAGCTTTCTTT | CASSPMGGTEAFF | TRBJ1-1 | TRBV2 | - | -
TGTGCCAGCAGTGTTTACGGGAAGAACACCGGGGAGCTGTTTTTT | CASSVYGKNTGELFF | TRBJ2-2 | TRBV25-1 | - | -
TGTGCCAGCAGTTACAGGGATTTCAATCAGCCCCAGCATTTT | CASSYRDFNQPQHF | TRBJ1-5 | TRBV28 | - | -